A single sample is the source of the 18 T cell receptor beta chains below, sequenced in a study of regulatory T cells in long-lasting Graves disease. Indicated time point: persistent/refractory GD, antithyroid drugs over 5 years with positive TRAb. Researchers made the TCR library from RNA that was extracted from PBMCs. Assembly of TCR beta libraries relied on iRepertoire HTBI primers together with Arm-PCR of CDR3 regions. TCRdb redid the calling of the multiplex PCR reads with MiXCR, one entry per CDR3 protein. The sample holds under 450,000 distinct CDR3 sequences, roughly 24% seen once. The starting material was peripheral blood mononuclear cells (PBMCs), obtained when the disease was refractory, from a patient treated with antithyroid drugs. Every receptor here comes from a woman aged 40 to 49 with Graves disease.

This clonotype was seen a single time. This may be a read error, as it is one base from a much larger clone. CDR3 coding DNA: TGTGCCAGCAGTTTATGCAGGGGGCATGAAAAACTGTTTTTT. Translation gives CASSLCRGHEKLFF. The chain has TRBV28 and TRBJ1-4; 8 nucleotides line up with TRBD1. The germline V gene has CDR1 MDHEN and CDR2 SYDVKM. The CDR3 is 14 residues long. Trimming took 0 bases from V and 6 from J; bases not matched to a gene: 0.

This clonotype was recorded at least ten times. Relative to the germline gene, one junction end is altered; a read error may explain this. The chain uses TRBV2 and TRBJ2-5; 7 bases are shared with TRBD2. Germline loops: CDR1 SNHLY, CDR2 FYNNEI. The CDR3 covers 11 residues. The CDR3 reads CASSTWDYPAF. The CDR3 nucleotides read TGTGCCAGCAGTACTTGGGACTACCCAGCCTTC.

This clonotype appeared many times. The chain uses TRBV6-5 and TRBJ2-7; 8 bases are a match to TRBD1. CDR1 is MNHEY, CDR2 SVGAGI, per germline. V shed 0 bases, J shed 6 bases, and the junction held 10 bases outside the gene matches. The CDR3 totals 16 residues. The chain's CDR3 is CASSYSRTGRSGEQYF. CDR3 DNA: TGTGCCAGCAGTTACTCAAGGACAGGGAGGTCAGGCGAGCAGTACTTC.

This rearrangement joins TRBV12-3 or TRBV12-4 to TRBJ2-1; 7 bases match TRBD1. This CDR3 comprises 15 residues. The ends lost 6 bases at V and 4 bases at J; junction bases unmatched: 9. The CDR3 bases are TGTGCCAGCAGGATCTGGACAGGTGCATACAATGAGCAGTTCTTC. Translated, it gives CASRIWTGAYNEQFF.

The chain combines TRBV3-1 with TRBJ2-7, with D unclear. V lost 0 bases and J 5 bases, leaving 2 bases between the germline ends. The CDR3 totals 11 residues. In germline, CDR1 is LGHDT, CDR2 YNNKEL (reference sequence). CDR3 sequence reads: CASSQENEQYF. The DNA of the CDR3 is TGTGCCAGCAGCCAAGAAAACGAGCAGTACTTC.

This chain joins TRBV6-5 and TRBJ1-5, with TRBD1 as a possible D gene (5 bases). The V end was cut by 2 bases, the J end by 3 bases, with 11 bases between. The CDR3 sequence is 15 residues long. Germline V gives CDR1 MNHEY, CDR2 SVGAGI. CDR3 sequence: CASSYTGALNQPQHF. The CDR3 DNA reads TGTGCCAGCAGTTACACAGGAGCCCTCAATCAGCCCCAGCATTTT.

The V and J genes are TRBV6-2 or TRBV6-3 and TRBJ2-7; TRBD1 agrees at 7 bases. Trimming at V came to 6 bases and at J to 7 bases, leaving 9 bases not matched to a gene. Germline-derived CDR1 and CDR2 are MNHEY and SVGEGT. The CDR3 consists of 13 residues. The CDR3 protein is CASSRQGSGEQYF. As DNA, the CDR3 is TGTGCCAGCAGCCGACAGGGTTCGGGGGAGCAGTACTTC.

This clonotype occurred a few times. The V and J genes are TRBV28 and TRBJ2-1, with a tentative D call TRBD2 (6 bases). V lost 3 bases and J lost 7, with 16 bases in between. The germline V gene encodes CDR1 MDHEN and CDR2 SYDVKM. This CDR3 spans 15 amino acids. The CDR3 DNA is TGTGCCAGCAGTTTGAGTCTAGCGAATAGGAATGAGCAGTTCTTC. Amino acid sequence: CASSLSLANRNEQFF.

Turning to this clonotype: Since a much larger clone is just one base distant, this may be a read error. The V gene is TRBV28, the J gene TRBJ2-2, with 13 bases that match TRBD2. CDR3 length equals 16 residues. The germline V gene encodes CDR1 MDHEN and CDR2 SYDVKM. Unmatched junction bases numbered 4, after V lost 7 bases and J lost 2 bases. The CDR3 reads CASKTSGRANTGELFF. DNA of the CDR3: TGTGCCAGCAAAACTAGCGGGAGGGCTAACACCGGGGAGCTGTTTTTT.

This clonotype was seen only once. The chain employs TRBV12-3 or TRBV12-4 and TRBJ2-2; 10 bases are shared with TRBD1. The V segment lost 5 bases and the J segment 4 bases; nucleotides outside the gene matches: 4. There are 15 residues in the CDR3. The CDR3: CASSPGQGPTGELFF. CDR3 in DNA: TGTGCCAGCAGTCCGGGACAGGGGCCCACCGGGGAGCTGTTTTTT.

V usage is TRBV12-3 or TRBV12-4 and J usage is TRBJ1-5; D call uncertain. The CDR3 covers 14 residues. Trimming shortened V by 6 bases and J by 6 bases, and 15 bases separated the two germline ends. CDR3 DNA sequence: TGTGCCAGCAGCTGGACCACCGGTGGTCAGCCCCAGCATTTT. Translating it yields CASSWTTGGQPQHF.

This clonotype has ten or more counts. The chain carries TRBV28 and TRBJ2-7; D may be TRBD1 (6 bases). The germline V gene has CDR1 MDHEN and CDR2 SYDVKM. The germline V and J ends were trimmed by 1 base and 5 bases, with 18 bases remaining between them. This CDR3 is 16 amino acids long. For the CDR3, the DNA is TGTGCCAGCAGTTTATCCCCTCCAGGGGTCGGCGACGAGCAGTACTTC. Protein sequence: CASSLSPPGVGDEQYF.

Regarding this clonotype: A much larger clone differs by one base, so this may be a read error. CDR3 region: CASIRLTGLLGETQYF. As DNA, the CDR3 is TGTGCCAGCATCCGCCTAACGGGCCTTTTAGGGGAGACCCAGTACTTC. This chain connects TRBV2 to TRBJ2-5; D not certain. Germline CDR1 is SNHLY and CDR2 is FYNNEI. Trimming removed 7 bases at V and 5 bases at J, with 23 bases between. This CDR3 spans 16 amino acids.

This chain uses TRBV4-1 with TRBJ2-7; 13 bases are shared with TRBD2. The CDR3 is 16 residues long. The germline CDR1 and CDR2 sequences are MGHRA and YSYEKL. V was clipped by 4 bases and J by 3 bases; unmatched bases: 6. The CDR3 loop reads CASSPEGLAGIYEQYF. As DNA, the CDR3 is TGCGCCAGCAGCCCTGAGGGACTAGCGGGGATCTACGAGCAGTACTTC.

The chain employs TRBV6-1 and TRBJ2-5; D is perhaps TRBD1 (5 bases). Germline V gene data show CDR1 as MNHNS and CDR2 as SASEGT. The ends were cut back, 8 bases at V and 3 bases at J, with 16 bases in the middle. The CDR3 extends over 14 amino acids. The CDR3 sequence is CASSPPGQKETQYF. The CDR3 DNA sequence: TGTGCCAGCTCACCCCCAGGACAAAAAGAGACCCAGTACTTC.

In the case of this clonotype: One end of the junction is discordant with germline, which a read error may explain. CDR3 nucleotides: TGTACCAGCAGCTTAGGACTAGCGGGAGGACAAGAGACCCAGTACTTC. As protein: CTSSLGLAGGQETQYF. The chain carries TRBV7-9 and TRBJ2-5; 14 bases align to TRBD2. Germline assignment: CDR1 SEHNR and CDR2 FQNEAQ (reference sequence). This CDR3 region has 16 residues.

The chain combines TRBV29-1 with TRBJ2-3; no reliable D call. Trimming removed 0 bases at V and 3 bases at J, with 10 bases between. Germline values: CDR1 SQVTM, CDR2 ANQGSEA. The CDR3 is made up of 14 amino acids. The CDR3 DNA sequence: TGCAGCGTTGAAGATCGGGTCTGGACAGATACGCAGTATTTT. Amino acid sequence: CSVEDRVWTDTQYF.

As for this clonotype: This sequence is one base from a far larger clone and is likely a read error. This chain uses TRBV2 with TRBJ2-5, with a possible D match to TRBD1 (7 bases). Trimming stripped 6 bases from V and 5 bases from J, with 13 bases between. Germline V gene lookup returns CDR1 SNHLY and CDR2 FYNNEI. The CDR3 consists of 13 residues. CDR3 loop: CASRRRGEETQYF. The CDR3 DNA sequence: TGTGCCAGCAGGCGCAGGGGGGAGGAGACCCAGTACTTC. The full variable domain, rest sourced from reference TRBV2 and TRBJ2-5, is EPEVTQTPSHQVTQMGQEVILRCVPISNHLYFYWYRQILGQKVEFLVSFYNNEISEKSEIFDDQFSVERPDGSNFTLKIRSTKLEDSAMYFCASRRRGEETQYFGPGTRLLVL.